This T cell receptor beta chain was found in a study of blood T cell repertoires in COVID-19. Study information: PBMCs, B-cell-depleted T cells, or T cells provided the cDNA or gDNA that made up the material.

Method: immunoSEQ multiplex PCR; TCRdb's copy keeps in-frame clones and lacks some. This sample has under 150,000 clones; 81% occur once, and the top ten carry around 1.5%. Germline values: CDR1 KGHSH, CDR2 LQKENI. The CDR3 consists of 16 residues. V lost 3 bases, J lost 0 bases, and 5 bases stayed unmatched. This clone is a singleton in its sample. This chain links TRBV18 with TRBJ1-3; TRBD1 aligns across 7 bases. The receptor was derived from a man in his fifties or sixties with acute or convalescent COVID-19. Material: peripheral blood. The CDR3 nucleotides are TGTGCCAGCTCACCTTCGACAGGGCTCTCTGGAAACACCATATATTTT. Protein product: CASSPSTGLSGNTIYF.